This T cell receptor beta chain was observed in a study of blood T cell repertoires in COVID-19. Overall study: Sources were T cells, B-cell-depleted T cells, or PBMCs; the material itself was cDNA or gDNA.

Per the authors' pipeline: Amplification with reference gene primers provided the estimates of nucleated cell counts. Repertoires were generated with immunoSEQ multiplex PCR, while TCRdb's copy carries only in-frame clones and drops some. The V and J calls and clone size are taken from that table; D and trimming were inferred from the DNA. Seen here are about 220,000 clones, about 80% observed once, and the top ten hold about 2.1%. Trimming removed 5 bases from V and 3 bases from J, with 10 bases in between. This CDR3 contains 13 residues. In germline, CDR1 is MNHEY, CDR2 SVGEGT. The clonotype comes from a woman aged 55 to 70 with acute or convalescent COVID-19. The chain links TRBV6-2 or TRBV6-3 to TRBJ1-2; TRBD1 might be the D (6 bases). The sample consisted of peripheral blood. In nucleotides, the CDR3 is TGTGCCAGCAGTCTGCAGGGGTACTATGGCTACACCTTC. Encoded protein: CASSLQGYYGYTF.